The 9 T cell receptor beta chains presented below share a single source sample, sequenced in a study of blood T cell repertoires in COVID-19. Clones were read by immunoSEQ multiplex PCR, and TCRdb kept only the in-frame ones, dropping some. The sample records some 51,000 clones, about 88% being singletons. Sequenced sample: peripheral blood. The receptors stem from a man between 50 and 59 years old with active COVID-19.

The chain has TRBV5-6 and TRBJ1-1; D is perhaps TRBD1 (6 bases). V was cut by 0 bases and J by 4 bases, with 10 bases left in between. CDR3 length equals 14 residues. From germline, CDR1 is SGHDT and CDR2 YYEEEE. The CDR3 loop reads CASSLEAGATEAFF. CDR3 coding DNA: TGTGCCAGCAGCTTGGAGGCAGGGGCCACTGAAGCTTTCTTT.

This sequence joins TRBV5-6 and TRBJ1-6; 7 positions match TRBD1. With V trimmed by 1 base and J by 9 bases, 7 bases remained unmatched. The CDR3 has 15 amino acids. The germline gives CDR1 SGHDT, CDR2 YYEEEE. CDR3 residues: CASSLYSTGISPLHF. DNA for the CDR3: TGTGCCAGCAGCTTGTATTCGACAGGGATTTCACCCCTCCACTTT.

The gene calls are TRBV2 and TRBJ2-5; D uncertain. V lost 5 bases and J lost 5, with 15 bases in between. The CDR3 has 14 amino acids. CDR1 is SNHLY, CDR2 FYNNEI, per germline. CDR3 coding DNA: TGTGCCAGCAGTCCAAGTCCTAATGAGGAGACCCAGTACTTC. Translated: CASSPSPNEETQYF.

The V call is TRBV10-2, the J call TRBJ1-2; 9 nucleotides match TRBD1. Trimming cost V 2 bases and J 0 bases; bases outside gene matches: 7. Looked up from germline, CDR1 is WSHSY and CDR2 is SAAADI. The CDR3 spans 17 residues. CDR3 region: CASSEARQGVPNYGYTF. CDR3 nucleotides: TGCGCCAGCAGTGAGGCGAGACAGGGGGTCCCTAACTATGGCTACACCTTC.

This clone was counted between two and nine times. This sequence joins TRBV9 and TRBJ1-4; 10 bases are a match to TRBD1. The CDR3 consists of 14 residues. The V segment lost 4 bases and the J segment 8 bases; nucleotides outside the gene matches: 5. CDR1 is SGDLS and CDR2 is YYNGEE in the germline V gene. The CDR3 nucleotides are TGTGCCAGCAGCCCAGGGACAGGGGTGGAAAAACTGTTTTTT. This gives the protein CASSPGTGVEKLFF.

Here the CDR3 DNA reads TGTGCCAGCAGCTTAATAGCGGGGGGGCCTCACCAGACCCAGTACTTC. Its protein is CASSLIAGGPHQTQYF. The chain joins TRBV7-9 to TRBJ2-5; 11 positions agree with TRBD2. J was trimmed by 6 bases and V by 2 bases; bases with no gene match: 8. Looked up from germline, CDR1 is SEHNR and CDR2 is FQNEAQ (reference sequence). CDR3 length: 16 amino acids.

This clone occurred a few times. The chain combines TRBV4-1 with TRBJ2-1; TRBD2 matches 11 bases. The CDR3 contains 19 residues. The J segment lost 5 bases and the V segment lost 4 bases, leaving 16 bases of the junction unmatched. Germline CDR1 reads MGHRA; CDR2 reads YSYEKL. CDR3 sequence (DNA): TGCGCCAGCAGCCCCAAGGTAGGGTTACTAGCGGGGGCCAACAATGAGCAGTTCTTC. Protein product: CASSPKVGLLAGANNEQFF.

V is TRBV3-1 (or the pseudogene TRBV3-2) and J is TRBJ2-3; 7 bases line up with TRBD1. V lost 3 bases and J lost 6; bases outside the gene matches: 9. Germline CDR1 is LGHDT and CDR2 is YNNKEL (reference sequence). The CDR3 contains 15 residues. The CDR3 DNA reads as TGTGCCAGCAGCCACCCAGACAGGGTAGGGGATACGCAGTATTTT. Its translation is CASSHPDRVGDTQYF.

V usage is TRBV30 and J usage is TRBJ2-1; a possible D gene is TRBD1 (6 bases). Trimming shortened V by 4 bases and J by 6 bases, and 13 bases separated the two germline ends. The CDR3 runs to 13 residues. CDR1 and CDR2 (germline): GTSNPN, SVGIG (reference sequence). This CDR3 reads CAWNSGALNEQFF. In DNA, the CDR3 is TGTGCCTGGAATTCAGGGGCCCTCAATGAGCAGTTCTTC.